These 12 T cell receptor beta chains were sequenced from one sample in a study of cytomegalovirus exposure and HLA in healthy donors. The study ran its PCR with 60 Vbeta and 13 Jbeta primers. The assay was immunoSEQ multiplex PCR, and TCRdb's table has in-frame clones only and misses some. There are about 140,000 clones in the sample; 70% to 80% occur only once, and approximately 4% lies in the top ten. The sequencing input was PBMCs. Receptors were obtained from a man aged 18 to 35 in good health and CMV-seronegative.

Here the CDR3 reads CAWSLGRGDEQYF. The CDR3 bases are TGTGCCTGGAGCCTCGGCAGGGGCGACGAGCAGTACTTC. V is TRBV30 and J is TRBJ2-5; possible D gene TRBD1, 6 bases. The J call is in doubt because the DNA end fits TRBJ2-7 better. The CDR3 runs to 13 residues. The germline V gene encodes CDR1 GTSNPN and CDR2 SVGIG (reference sequence).

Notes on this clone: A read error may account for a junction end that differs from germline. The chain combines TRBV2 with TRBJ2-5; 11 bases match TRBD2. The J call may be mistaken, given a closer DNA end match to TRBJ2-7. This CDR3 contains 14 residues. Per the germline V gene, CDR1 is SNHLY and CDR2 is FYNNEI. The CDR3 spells CVSSRLAGNYEQYF. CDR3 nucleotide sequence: TGTGTCAGCAGTAGACTAGCGGGGAACTACGAGCAGTACTTC.

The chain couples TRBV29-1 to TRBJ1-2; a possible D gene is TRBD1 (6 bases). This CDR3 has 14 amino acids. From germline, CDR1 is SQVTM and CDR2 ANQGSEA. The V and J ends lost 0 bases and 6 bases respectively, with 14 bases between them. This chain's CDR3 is CSVEDPSRGNGYTF. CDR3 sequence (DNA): TGCAGCGTTGAAGATCCCTCGAGGGGGAATGGCTACACCTTC.

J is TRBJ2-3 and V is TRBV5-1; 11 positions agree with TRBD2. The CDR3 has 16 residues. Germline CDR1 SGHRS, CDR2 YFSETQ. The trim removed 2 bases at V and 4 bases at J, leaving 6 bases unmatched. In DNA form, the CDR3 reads TGCGCCAGCAGCTTACTAGCGGGGGCGAGTCCAGATACGCAGTATTTT. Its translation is CASSLLAGASPDTQYF.

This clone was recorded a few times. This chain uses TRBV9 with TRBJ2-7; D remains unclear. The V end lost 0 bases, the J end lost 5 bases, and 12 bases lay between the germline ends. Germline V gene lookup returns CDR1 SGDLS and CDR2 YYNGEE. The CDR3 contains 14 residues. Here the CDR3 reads CASSVERVGHEQYF. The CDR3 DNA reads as TGTGCCAGCAGCGTAGAGCGCGTCGGCCACGAGCAGTACTTC.

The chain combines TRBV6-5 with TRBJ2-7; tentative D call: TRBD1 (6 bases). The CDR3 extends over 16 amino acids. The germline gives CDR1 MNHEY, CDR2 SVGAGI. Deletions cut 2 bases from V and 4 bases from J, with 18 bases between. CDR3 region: CASSYRIRGTQYEQYF. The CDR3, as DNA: TGTGCCAGCAGTTACCGGATCCGAGGGACACAATACGAGCAGTACTTC.

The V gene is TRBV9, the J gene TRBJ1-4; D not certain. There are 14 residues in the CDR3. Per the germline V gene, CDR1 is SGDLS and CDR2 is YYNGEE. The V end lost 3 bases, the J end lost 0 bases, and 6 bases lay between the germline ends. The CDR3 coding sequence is TGTGCCAGCAGCGGGGCACCAACTAATGAAAAACTGTTTTTT. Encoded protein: CASSGAPTNEKLFF.

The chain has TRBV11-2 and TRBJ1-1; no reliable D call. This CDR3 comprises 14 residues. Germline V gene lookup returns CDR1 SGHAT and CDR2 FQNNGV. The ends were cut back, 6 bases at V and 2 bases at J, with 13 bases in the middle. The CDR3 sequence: CASRRSRGNTEAFF. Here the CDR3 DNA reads TGTGCCAGCAGACGGAGCCGGGGAAACACTGAAGCTTTCTTT.

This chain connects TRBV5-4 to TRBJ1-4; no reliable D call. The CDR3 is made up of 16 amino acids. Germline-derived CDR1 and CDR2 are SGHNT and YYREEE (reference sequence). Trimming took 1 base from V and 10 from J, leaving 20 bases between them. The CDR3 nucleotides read TGTGCCAGCAGCTTGCCTCACCGGGGAAGCGAAGGAAAACTGTTTTTT. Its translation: CASSLPHRGSEGKLFF.

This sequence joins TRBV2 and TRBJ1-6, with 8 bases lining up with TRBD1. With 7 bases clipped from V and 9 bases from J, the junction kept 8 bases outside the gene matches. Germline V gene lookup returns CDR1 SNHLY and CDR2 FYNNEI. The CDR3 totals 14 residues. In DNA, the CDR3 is TGTGCCAGCAACGAAGACAGGGGAACTTCACCCCTCCACTTT. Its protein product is CASNEDRGTSPLHF.

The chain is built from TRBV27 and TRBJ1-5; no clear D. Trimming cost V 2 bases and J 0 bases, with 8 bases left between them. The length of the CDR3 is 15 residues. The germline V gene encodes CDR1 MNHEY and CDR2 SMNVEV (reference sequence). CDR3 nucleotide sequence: TGTGCCAGCAGTTTAGATTCCAGTAGCAATCAGCCCCAGCATTTT. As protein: CASSLDSSSNQPQHF.

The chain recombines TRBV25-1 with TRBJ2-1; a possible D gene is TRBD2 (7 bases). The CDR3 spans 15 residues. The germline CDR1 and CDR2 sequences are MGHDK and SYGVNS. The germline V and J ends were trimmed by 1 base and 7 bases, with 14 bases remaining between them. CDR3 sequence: CASSESPGGRNEQFF. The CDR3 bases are TGTGCCAGCAGTGAATCGCCCGGGGGGCGGAATGAGCAGTTCTTC.